This T cell receptor beta chain originates from a study of human T cells and chemical hapten exposure. Study summary: An area of 2 cm by about 2.2 cm on upper inner arm skin received 2% DPC for sensitization. Minor pooled library volume differences mainly drove per-sample TCR yield variation.

Trimming removed 1 base at V and 5 bases at J, with 17 bases between. Germline V gene lookup returns CDR1 DFQATT and CDR2 SNEGSKA (reference sequence). CDR3 length equals 15 residues. In this sample, this clonotype turned up many times. Antigen: not known. The study, taken as a whole, reports: Patch test score was positively correlated with the counts of TCRs that had expanded at PT1.

Time point given: pre-sensitization, week 0. Specified treatment: therapeutic diphenylcyclopropenone sensitization with weekly scalp DPC. TCRdb analysed the RACE reads with MiXCR anew, one entry per CDR3 protein. The data hold 35,000 to 50,000 distinct CDR3 sequences, with around 12% observed a single time. The receptor was derived from a young woman with alopecia areata. Some clones in this sample may be carry-over from other donors' samples. The material sequenced was whole blood, taken in connection with sensitization to the hapten diphenylcyclopropenone (DPC). The J gene is TRBJ2-5, the V gene TRBV20-1; D perhaps matches TRBD2 (6 bases). The CDR3 DNA follows: TGCAGTGCTAGAGTTGATCGGGAGCCCCGGGAGACCCAGTACTTC. Protein product: CSARVDREPRETQYF.